This T cell receptor beta chain was recovered during a study of blood T cell repertoires in COVID-19. Whole-study context: The study drew acute and convalescent COVID-19 samples from the United States, Italy and Spain. PBMCs, B-cell-depleted T cells, or T cells provided the cDNA or gDNA that made up the material.

Between the trimmed V and J ends, which lost 6 bases and 0 bases, there was a span of 21 bases. This CDR3 has 19 amino acids. The germline V gene has CDR1 MNHEY and CDR2 SVGEGT. Measured with immunoSEQ multiplex PCR; TCRdb has only the in-frame clones, and not every one. The data contain approximately 170,000 clones, around 81% of them singletons. The source material was peripheral blood. This TCR derives from a human donor with acute or convalescent COVID-19. The donor label of this sample is uncertain. The rearrangement uses TRBV6-2 or TRBV6-3 and TRBJ2-6, with D perhaps TRBD2 (6 bases). CDR3 DNA: TGTGCCAGCAGCGACGGTTACGGGACTCACCACTCTGGGGCCAACGTCCTGACTTTC. Its translation: CASSDGYGTHHSGANVLTF.